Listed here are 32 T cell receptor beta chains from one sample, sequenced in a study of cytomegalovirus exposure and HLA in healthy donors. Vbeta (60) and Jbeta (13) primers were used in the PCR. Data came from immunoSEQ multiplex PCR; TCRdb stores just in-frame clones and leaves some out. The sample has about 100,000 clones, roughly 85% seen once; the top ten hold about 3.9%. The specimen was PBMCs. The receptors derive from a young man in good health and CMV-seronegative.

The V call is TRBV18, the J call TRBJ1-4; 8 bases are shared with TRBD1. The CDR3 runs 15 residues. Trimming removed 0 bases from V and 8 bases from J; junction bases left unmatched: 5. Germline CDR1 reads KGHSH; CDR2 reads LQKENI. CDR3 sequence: CASSPPSRGREKLFF. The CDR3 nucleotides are TGTGCCAGCTCACCACCGAGCAGGGGGCGAGAAAAACTGTTTTTT.

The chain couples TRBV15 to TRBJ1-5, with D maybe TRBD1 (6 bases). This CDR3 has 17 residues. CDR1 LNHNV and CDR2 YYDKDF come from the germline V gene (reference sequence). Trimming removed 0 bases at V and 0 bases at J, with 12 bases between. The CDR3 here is CATSRDQGRDSNQPQHF. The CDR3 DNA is TGTGCCACCAGCAGAGATCAGGGGAGGGATAGCAATCAGCCCCAGCATTTT.

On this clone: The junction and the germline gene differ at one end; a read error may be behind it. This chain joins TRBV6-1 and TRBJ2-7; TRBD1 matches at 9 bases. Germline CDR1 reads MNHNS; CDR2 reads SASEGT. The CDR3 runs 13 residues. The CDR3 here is CASSRDRVDSCAF. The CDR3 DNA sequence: TGTGCCAGCAGCCGGGACAGGGTCGATTCCTGTGCGTTC.

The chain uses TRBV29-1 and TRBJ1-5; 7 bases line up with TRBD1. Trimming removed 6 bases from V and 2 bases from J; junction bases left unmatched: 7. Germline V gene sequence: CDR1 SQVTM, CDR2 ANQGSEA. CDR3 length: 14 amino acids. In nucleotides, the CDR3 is TGCAGCGTCACACCCGGGACAGGCAATCAGCCCCAGCATTTT. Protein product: CSVTPGTGNQPQHF.

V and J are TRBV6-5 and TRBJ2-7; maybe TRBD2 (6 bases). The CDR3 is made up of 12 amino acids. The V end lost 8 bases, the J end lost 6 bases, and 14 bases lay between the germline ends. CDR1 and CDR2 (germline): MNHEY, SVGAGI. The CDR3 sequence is CASGVGRREQYF. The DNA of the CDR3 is TGTGCCAGCGGCGTAGGGAGGCGCGAGCAGTACTTC.

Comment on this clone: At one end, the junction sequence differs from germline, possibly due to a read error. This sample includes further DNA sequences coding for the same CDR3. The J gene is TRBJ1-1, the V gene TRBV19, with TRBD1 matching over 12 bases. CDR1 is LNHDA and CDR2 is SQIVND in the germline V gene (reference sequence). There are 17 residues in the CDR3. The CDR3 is CASTTGTGGEMNTEAFF. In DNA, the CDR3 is TGCGCCAGTACCACCGGGACAGGGGGCGAAATGAACACTGAAGCTTTCTTT.

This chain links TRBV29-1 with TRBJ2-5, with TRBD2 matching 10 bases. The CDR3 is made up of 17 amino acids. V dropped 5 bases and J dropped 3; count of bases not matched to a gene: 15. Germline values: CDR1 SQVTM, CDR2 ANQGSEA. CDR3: CSVLPEREGPKEETQYF. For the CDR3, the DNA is TGCAGCGTTCTCCCAGAGCGGGAGGGCCCAAAGGAAGAGACCCAGTACTTC.

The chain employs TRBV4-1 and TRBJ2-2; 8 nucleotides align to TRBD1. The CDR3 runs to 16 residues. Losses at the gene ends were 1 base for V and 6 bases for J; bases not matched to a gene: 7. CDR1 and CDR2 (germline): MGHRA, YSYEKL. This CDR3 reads CASSQAGQGKAGELFF. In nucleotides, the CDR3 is TGCGCCAGCAGCCAAGCTGGACAGGGAAAGGCCGGGGAGCTGTTTTTT.

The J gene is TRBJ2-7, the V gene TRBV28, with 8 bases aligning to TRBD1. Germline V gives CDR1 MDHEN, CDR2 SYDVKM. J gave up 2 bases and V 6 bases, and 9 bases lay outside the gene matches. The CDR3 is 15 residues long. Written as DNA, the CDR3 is TGTGCCAGCAGACAATGGCAGGGGGCCGCCTACGAGCAGTACTTC. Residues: CASRQWQGAAYEQYF.

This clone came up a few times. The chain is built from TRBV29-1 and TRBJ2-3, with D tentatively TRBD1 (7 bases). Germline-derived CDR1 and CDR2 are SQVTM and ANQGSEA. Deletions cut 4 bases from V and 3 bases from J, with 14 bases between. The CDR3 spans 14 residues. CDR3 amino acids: CSVAEGAGTDTQYF. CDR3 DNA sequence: TGCAGCGTTGCCGAGGGGGCGGGGACAGATACGCAGTATTTT.

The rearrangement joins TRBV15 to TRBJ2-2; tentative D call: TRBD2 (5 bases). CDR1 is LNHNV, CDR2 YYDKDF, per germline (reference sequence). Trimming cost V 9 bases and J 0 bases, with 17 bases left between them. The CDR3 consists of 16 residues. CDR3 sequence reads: CATSAYRGANTGELFF. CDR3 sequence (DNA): TGTGCCACTTCGGCGTATCGGGGTGCGAACACCGGGGAGCTGTTTTTT.

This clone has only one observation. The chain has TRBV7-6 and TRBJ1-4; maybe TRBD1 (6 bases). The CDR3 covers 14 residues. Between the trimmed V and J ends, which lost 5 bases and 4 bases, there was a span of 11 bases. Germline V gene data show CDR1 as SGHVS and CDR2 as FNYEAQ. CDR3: CASSPGQRNEKLFF. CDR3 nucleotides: TGTGCCAGCAGCCCGGGACAACGTAATGAAAAACTGTTTTTT.

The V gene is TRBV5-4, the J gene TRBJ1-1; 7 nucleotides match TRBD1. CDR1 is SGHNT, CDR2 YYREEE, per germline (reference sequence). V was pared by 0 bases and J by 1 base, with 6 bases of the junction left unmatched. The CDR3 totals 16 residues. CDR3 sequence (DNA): TGTGCCAGCAGCTTGGCGATCGGGACAGCGAACACTGAAGCTTTCTTT. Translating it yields CASSLAIGTANTEAFF. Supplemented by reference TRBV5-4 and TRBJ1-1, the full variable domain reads ETGVTQSPTHLIKTRGQQVTLRCSSQSGHNTVSWYQQALGQGPQFIFQYYREEENGRGNFPPRFSGLQFPNYSSELNVNALELDDSALYLCASSLAIGTANTEAFFGQGTRLTVV.

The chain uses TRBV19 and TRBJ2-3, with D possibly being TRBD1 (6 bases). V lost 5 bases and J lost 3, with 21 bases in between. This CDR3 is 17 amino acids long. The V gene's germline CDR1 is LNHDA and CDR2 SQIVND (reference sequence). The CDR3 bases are TGTGCCAGTAGTCTCCCAGCCGGTTTAGGGGGTACAGATACGCAGTATTTT. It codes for CASSLPAGLGGTDTQYF.

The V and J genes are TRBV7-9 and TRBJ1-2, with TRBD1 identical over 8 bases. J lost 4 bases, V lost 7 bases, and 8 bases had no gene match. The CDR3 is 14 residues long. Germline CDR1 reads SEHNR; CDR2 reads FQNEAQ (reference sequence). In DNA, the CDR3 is TGTGCCAGCATTGCCCCAGGGGGCTTCTATGGCTACACCTTC. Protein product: CASIAPGGFYGYTF.

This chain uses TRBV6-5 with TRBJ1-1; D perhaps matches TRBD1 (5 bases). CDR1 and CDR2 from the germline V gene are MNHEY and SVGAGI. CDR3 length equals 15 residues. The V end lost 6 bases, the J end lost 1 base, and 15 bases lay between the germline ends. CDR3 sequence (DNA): TGTGCCAGCAGCCTAGCGGGACCGCCGAACACTGAAGCTTTCTTT. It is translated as CASSLAGPPNTEAFF.

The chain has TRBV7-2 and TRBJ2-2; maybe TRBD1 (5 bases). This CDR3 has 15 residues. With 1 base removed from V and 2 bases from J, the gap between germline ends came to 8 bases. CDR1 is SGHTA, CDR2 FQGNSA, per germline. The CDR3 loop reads CASSLGRANTGELFF. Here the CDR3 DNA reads TGTGCCAGCAGCTTAGGCAGGGCCAACACCGGGGAGCTGTTTTTT. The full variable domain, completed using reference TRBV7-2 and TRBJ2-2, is GAGVSQSPSNKVTEKGKDVELRCDPISGHTALYWYRQSLGQGLEFLIYFQGNSAPDKSGLPSDRFSAERTGGSVSTLTIQRTQQEDSAVYLCASSLGRANTGELFFGEGSRLTVL.

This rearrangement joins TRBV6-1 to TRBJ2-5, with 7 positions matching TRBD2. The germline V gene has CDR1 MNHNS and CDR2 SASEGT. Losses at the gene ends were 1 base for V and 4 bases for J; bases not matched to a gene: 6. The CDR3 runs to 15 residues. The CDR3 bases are TGTGCCAGCAGTGAAGTGGCGGGAGAGTCAGAGACCCAGTACTTC. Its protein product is CASSEVAGESETQYF.

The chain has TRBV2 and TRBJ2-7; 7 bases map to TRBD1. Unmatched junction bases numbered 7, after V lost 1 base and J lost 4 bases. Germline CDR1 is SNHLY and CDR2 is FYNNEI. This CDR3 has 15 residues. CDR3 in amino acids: CASSEEQGSLYEQYF. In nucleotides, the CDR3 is TGTGCCAGCAGTGAAGAACAGGGGAGCCTTTACGAGCAGTACTTC.

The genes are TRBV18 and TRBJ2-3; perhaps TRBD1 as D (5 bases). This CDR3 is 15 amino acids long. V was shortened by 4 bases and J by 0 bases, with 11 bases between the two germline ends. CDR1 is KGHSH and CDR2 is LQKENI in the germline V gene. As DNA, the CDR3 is TGTGCCAGCTCACTAGGGGTGGCGAGCACAGATACGCAGTATTTT. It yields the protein CASSLGVASTDTQYF.

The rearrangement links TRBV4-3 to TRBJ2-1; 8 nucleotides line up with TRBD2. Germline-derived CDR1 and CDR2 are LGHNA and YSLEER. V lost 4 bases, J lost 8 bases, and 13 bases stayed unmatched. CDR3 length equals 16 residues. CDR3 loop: CASSLRAGGGVDEQFF. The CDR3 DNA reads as TGCGCCAGCAGCCTCAGGGCGGGAGGAGGGGTCGATGAGCAGTTCTTC.

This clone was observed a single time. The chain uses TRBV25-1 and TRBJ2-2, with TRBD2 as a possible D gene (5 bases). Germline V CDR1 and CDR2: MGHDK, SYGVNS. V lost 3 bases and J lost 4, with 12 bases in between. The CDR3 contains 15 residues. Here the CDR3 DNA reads TGTGCCAGCAGTGACAGCGGAAGGAGCACCGGGGAGCTGTTTTTT. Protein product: CASSDSGRSTGELFF.

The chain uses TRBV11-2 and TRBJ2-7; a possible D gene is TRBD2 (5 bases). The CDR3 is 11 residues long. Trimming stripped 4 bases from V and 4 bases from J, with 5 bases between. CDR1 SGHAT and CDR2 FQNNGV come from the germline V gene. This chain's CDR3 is CASSWRYEQYF. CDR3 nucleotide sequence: TGTGCCAGCAGCTGGAGGTACGAGCAGTACTTC. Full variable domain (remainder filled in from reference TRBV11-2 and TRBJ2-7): EAGVAQSPRYKIIEKRQSVAFWCNPISGHATLYWYQQILGQGPKLLIQFQNNGVVDDSQLPKDRFSAERLKGVDSTLKIQPAKLEDSAVYLCASSWRYEQYFGPGTRLTVT.

This CDR3 is CASSLKRGGYEQYF. The DNA of the CDR3 is TGTGCCAGCAGTTTAAAGCGGGGGGGTTACGAGCAGTACTTC. The rearrangement joins TRBV27 to TRBJ2-7, with 10 nucleotides matching TRBD2. Germline lookup yields CDR1 MNHEY and CDR2 SMNVEV (reference sequence). Trimming removed 2 bases from V and 4 bases from J; junction bases left unmatched: 2. The CDR3 spans 14 residues.

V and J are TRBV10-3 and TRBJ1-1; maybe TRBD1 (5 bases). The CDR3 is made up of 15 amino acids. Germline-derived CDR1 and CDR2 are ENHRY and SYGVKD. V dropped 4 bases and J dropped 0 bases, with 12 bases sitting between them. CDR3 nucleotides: TGTGCCATCAGTGGGGGGAGGGACTTGAACACTGAAGCTTTCTTT. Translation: CAISGGRDLNTEAFF.

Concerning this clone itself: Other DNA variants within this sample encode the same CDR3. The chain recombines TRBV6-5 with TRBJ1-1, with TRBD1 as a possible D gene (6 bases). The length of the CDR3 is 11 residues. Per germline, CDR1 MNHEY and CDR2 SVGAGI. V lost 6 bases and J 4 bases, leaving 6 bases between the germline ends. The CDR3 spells CASSRGTEAFF. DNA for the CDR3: TGTGCCAGCAGCAGGGGCACTGAAGCTTTCTTT.

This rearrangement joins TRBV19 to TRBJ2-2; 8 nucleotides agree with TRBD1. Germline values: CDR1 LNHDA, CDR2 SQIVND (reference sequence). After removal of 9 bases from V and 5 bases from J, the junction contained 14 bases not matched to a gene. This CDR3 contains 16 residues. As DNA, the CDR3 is TGTGCCAGCTACCCCCGGGACAGGCTCGTTACCGGGGAGCTGTTTTTT. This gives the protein CASYPRDRLVTGELFF.

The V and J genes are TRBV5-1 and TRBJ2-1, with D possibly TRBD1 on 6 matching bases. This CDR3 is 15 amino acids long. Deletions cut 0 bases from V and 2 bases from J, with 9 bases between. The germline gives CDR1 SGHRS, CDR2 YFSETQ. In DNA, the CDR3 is TGCGCCAGCAGCTTGGTTGAGGGGGCCTACAATGAGCAGTTCTTC. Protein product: CASSLVEGAYNEQFF. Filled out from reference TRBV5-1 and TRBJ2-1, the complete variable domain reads KAGVTQTPRYLIKTRGQQVTLSCSPISGHRSVSWYQQTPGQGLQFLFEYFSETQRNKGNFPGRFSGRQFSNSRSEMNVSTLELGDSALYLCASSLVEGAYNEQFFGPGTRLTVL.

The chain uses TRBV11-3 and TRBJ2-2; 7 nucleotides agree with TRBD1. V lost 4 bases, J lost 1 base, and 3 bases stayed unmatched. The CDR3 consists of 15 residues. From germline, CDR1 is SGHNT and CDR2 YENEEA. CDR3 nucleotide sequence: TGTGCCAGCAGCTCGACAGGGCGGAACACCGGGGAGCTGTTTTTT. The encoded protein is CASSSTGRNTGELFF.

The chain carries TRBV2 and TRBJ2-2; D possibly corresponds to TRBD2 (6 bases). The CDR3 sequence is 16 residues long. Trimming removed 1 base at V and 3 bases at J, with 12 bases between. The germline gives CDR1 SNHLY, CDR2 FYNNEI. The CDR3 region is CASSEGRGQYTGELFF. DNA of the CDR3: TGTGCCAGCAGTGAAGGGCGGGGCCAGTACACCGGGGAGCTGTTTTTT. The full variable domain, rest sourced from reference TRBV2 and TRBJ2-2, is EPEVTQTPSHQVTQMGQEVILRCVPISNHLYFYWYRQILGQKVEFLVSFYNNEISEKSEIFDDQFSVERPDGSNFTLKIRSTKLEDSAMYFCASSEGRGQYTGELFFGEGSRLTVL.

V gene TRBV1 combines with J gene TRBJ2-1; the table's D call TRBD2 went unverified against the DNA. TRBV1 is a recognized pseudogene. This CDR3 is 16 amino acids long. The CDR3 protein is CTSSQDVSSSVDEQFF. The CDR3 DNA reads TGCACCAGCAGCCAAGATGTGTCTAGCTCTGTCGATGAGCAGTTCTTC.

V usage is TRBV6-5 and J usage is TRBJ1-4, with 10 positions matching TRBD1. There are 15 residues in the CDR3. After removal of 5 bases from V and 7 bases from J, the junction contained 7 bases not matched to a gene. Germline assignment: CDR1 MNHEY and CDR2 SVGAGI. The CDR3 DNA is TGTGCCAGCAGTCCGACAGGGGGCAAGGGTGAAAAACTGTTTTTT. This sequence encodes CASSPTGGKGEKLFF.